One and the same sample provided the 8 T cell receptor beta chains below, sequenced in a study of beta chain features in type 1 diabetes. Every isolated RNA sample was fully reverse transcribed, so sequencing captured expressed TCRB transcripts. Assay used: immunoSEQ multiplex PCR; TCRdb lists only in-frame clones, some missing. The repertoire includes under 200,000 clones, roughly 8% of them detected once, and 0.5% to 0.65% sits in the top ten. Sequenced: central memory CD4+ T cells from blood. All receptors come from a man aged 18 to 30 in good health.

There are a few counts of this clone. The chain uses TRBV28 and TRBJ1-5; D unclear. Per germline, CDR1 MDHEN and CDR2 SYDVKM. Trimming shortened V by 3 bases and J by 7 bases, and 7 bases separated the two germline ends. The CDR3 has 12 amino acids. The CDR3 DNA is TGTGCCAGCAGTTTTTCCTCCCAGCCCCAGCATTTT. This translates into CASSFSSQPQHF.

The CDR3 is CASRATGGAYGYTF. The CDR3 DNA is TGTGCCAGCAGAGCGACAGGGGGTGCCTATGGCTACACCTTC. The chain uses TRBV6-1 and TRBJ1-2; 9 bases map to TRBD1. Germline assignment: CDR1 MNHNS and CDR2 SASEGT. There are 14 residues in the CDR3. V shed 6 bases, J shed 4 bases, and the junction held 6 bases outside the gene matches.

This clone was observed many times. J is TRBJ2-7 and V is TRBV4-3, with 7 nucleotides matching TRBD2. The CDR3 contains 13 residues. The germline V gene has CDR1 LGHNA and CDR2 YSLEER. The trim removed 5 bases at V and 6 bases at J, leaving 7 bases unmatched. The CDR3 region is CASSYGLVSEQYF. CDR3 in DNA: TGCGCCAGCAGCTACGGACTAGTAAGCGAGCAGTACTTC.

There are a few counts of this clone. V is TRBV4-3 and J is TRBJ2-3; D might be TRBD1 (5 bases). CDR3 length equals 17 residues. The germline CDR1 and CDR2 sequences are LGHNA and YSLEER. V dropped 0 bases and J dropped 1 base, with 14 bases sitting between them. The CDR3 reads CASSQEPGVGRTDTQYF. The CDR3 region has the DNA TGCGCCAGCAGCCAAGAGCCTGGGGTGGGGCGCACAGATACGCAGTATTTT.

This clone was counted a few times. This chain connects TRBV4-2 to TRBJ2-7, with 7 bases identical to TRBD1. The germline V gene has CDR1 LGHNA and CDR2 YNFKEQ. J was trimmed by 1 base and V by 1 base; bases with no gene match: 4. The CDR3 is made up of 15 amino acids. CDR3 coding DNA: TGTGCCAGCAGCCAAGGGACAGGTGTGTCCTACGAGCAGTACTTC. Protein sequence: CASSQGTGVSYEQYF.

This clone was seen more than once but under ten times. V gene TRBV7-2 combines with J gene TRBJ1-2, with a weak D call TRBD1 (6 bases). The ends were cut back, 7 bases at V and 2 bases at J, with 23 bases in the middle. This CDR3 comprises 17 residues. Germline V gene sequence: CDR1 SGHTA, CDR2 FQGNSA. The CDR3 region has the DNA TGTGCCAGCACCAAGGAAGGGGGGGGCCTCGCCAACTATGGCTACACCTTC. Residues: CASTKEGGGLANYGYTF.

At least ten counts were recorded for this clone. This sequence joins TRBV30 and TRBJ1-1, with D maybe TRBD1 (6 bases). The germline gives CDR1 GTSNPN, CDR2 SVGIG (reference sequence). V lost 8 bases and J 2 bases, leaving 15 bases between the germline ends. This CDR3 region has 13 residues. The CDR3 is CAGKGHLNTEAFF. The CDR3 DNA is TGTGCCGGTAAGGGACACCTAAACACTGAAGCTTTCTTT. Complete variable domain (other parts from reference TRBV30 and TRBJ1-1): SQTIHQWPATLVQPVGSPLSLECTVEGTSNPNLYWYRQAAGRGLQLLFYSVGIGQISSEVPQNLSASRPQDRQFILSSKKLLLSDSGFYLCAGKGHLNTEAFFGQGTRLTVV.

The CDR3 protein is CASSQVRGLAGRTDTQYF. Here the CDR3 DNA reads TGTGCCAGCAGCCAAGTGAGGGGACTAGCGGGACGCACAGATACGCAGTATTTT. V usage is TRBV14 and J usage is TRBJ2-3; 13 bases are shared with TRBD2. Germline values: CDR1 SGHDN, CDR2 FVKESK. The CDR3 is 18 amino acids. Losses at the gene ends were 1 base for V and 1 base for J; bases not matched to a gene: 5.